This T cell receptor (beta chain) came from a study of shared clonotypes between healthy human individuals. Some clones are missing from TCRdb's copy, which holds only in-frame ones; the method was immunoSEQ multiplex PCR. Seen here are about 1 million clones, roughly 80% observed once, and the top ten hold about 1.4%. The germline CDR1 and CDR2 sequences are MNHEY and SMNVEV (reference sequence). This CDR3 has 14 amino acids. Between the trimmed V and J ends, which lost 2 bases and 3 bases, there was a span of 5 bases. Study outcomes and limitations: Non-shared clonotypes displayed generation probabilities falling below those of clonotypes present in all four donors. With several donors compared, approximately 5% of naive CD4 clonotypes were shared. In general, naive subsets displayed greater estimated richness than memory subsets did.

A note on this clone: The antigen is unknown. Other nucleotide sequences from this sample produce the same CDR3.

The sequenced material came from memory CD4+ T cells sorted from blood. The subset is: CD45RA-negative fraction. This sequence was found in a young man in good health. This chain joins TRBV27 and TRBJ2-6; D is ambiguous. In DNA form, the CDR3 reads TGTGCCAGCAGTTTAAGAAGTGGGGCCAACGTCCTGACTTTC. This gives the protein CASSLRSGANVLTF.